One and the same sample provided the 20 T cell receptor beta chains below, sequenced in a study of cytomegalovirus exposure and HLA in healthy donors. Primers for the PCR totalled 60 Vbeta and 13 Jbeta. Clones were read by immunoSEQ multiplex PCR, and TCRdb kept only the in-frame ones, dropping some. Here the sample spans 160,000 or so clones, roughly nine tenths being singletons. What was sequenced was PBMCs. The receptors shown here come from a woman in her twenties or thirties in good health and CMV-seronegative.

The V gene is TRBV7-9, the J gene TRBJ1-2; D gene uncertain. The CDR3 has 13 amino acids. V was pared by 5 bases and J by 7 bases, with 14 bases between. Germline CDR1 is SEHNR and CDR2 is FQNEAQ (reference sequence). For the CDR3, the DNA is TGTGCCAGCAGCCCCCCCGGAGTTCTTGGCTACACCTTC. Protein product: CASSPPGVLGYTF.

CDR3 sequence: CASRPTSSYEQYF. CDR3 coding DNA: TGTGCCAGCAGGCCTACTAGCAGCTACGAGCAGTACTTC. The chain uses TRBV28 and TRBJ2-7; tentative D call: TRBD2 (6 bases). Germline CDR1 is MDHEN and CDR2 is SYDVKM. CDR3 size: 13 residues. V was cut by 6 bases and J by 3 bases, with 12 bases left in between. Supplemented by reference TRBV28 and TRBJ2-7, the full variable domain reads DVKVTQSSRYLVKRTGEKVFLECVQDMDHENMFWYRQDPGLGLRLIYFSYDVKMKEKGDIPEGYSVSREKKERFSLILESASTNQTSMYLCASRPTSSYEQYFGPGTRLTVT.

The V call is TRBV5-1, the J call TRBJ1-4; D not certain. The CDR3 contains 15 residues. Trimming took 4 bases from V and 8 from J, leaving 18 bases between them. Per germline, CDR1 SGHRS and CDR2 YFSETQ. This chain's CDR3 is CASSPAGREMEKLFF. CDR3 bases: TGCGCCAGCAGCCCCGCCGGGAGAGAAATGGAAAAACTGTTTTTT.

This clone appeared a few times. The chain uses TRBV6-1 and TRBJ1-1; D is possibly TRBD1 (5 bases). The germline CDR1 and CDR2 sequences are MNHNS and SASEGT. This CDR3 is 15 amino acids long. Trimming stripped 3 bases from V and 1 base from J, with 12 bases between. CDR3 DNA sequence: TGTGCCAGCAGTGACGCAGGGATGAGGAACACTGAAGCTTTCTTT. It specifies CASSDAGMRNTEAFF.

The rearrangement links TRBV6-6 to TRBJ2-7; tentatively, D is TRBD1 (5 bases). Germline V lookup: CDR1 MNHNY, CDR2 SVGAGI (reference sequence). The CDR3 spans 13 residues. V dropped 6 bases and J dropped 3 bases, with 12 bases sitting between them. The DNA of the CDR3 is TGTGCCAGCAGACATACAGGCGGCTACGAGCAGTACTTC. Translation gives CASRHTGGYEQYF.

V gene TRBV5-4 combines with J gene TRBJ2-1; TRBD1 aligns across 8 bases. Trimming took 4 bases from V and 6 from J; bases not matched to a gene: 3. This CDR3 is built from 13 residues. The V gene's germline CDR1 is SGHNT and CDR2 YYREEE (reference sequence). The CDR3 sequence: CASSRTGINEQFF. The CDR3 region has the DNA TGTGCCAGCAGCCGGACAGGGATCAATGAGCAGTTCTTC.

This clone occurred once. The chain is built from TRBV6-1 and TRBJ1-2; D is unresolved. Germline V CDR1 and CDR2: MNHNS, SASEGT. V lost 6 bases and J 8 bases, leaving 22 bases between the germline ends. The CDR3 is 15 residues long. This chain's CDR3 is CASRDREPMLNGYTF. For the CDR3, the DNA is TGTGCCAGCAGAGACCGGGAGCCCATGTTGAACGGCTACACCTTC.

The V and J genes are TRBV5-4 and TRBJ2-1; tentatively, D is TRBD2 (7 bases). The CDR3 is 15 amino acids. The germline V gene has CDR1 SGHNT and CDR2 YYREEE (reference sequence). V was shortened by 2 bases and J by 5 bases, with 14 bases between the two germline ends. The CDR3 here is CASSFGKGGHNEQFF. CDR3 nucleotide sequence: TGTGCCAGCAGCTTTGGAAAGGGGGGGCACAATGAGCAGTTCTTC.

This clone was seen only once. This chain links TRBV28 with TRBJ1-1; maybe TRBD1 (6 bases). Germline-derived CDR1 and CDR2 are MDHEN and SYDVKM. V was clipped by 2 bases and J by 1 base, with 8 bases between them. The CDR3 contains 14 residues. CDR3 loop: CASSLQGPNTEAFF. DNA of the CDR3: TGTGCCAGCAGTTTACAGGGGCCGAACACTGAAGCTTTCTTT.

The chain has TRBV27 and TRBJ2-1; 11 bases line up with TRBD2. The CDR3 is made up of 15 amino acids. Losses at the gene ends were 6 bases for V and 7 bases for J; bases not matched to a gene: 8. Germline values: CDR1 MNHEY, CDR2 SMNVEV (reference sequence). The CDR3 DNA reads as TGTGCCAGCAGACGTACTAGCGGGAGTATTAATGAGCAGTTCTTC. It yields the protein CASRRTSGSINEQFF.

This chain uses TRBV21-1 with TRBJ1-1; no DNA check was done on the table's D call, TRBD1. TRBV21-1 is tagged as a pseudogene. The CDR3 spans 16 residues. CDR3: CASRNRDKGLNTEAFF. CDR3 nucleotide sequence: TGTGCCAGCAGAAACAGGGATAAAGGGCTGAACACTGAAGCTTTCTTT.

The table lists this clone with a count of one. The gene calls are TRBV15 and TRBJ1-1; D gene unclear. The CDR3 sequence is 12 residues long. CDR1 and CDR2 (germline): LNHNV, YYDKDF (reference sequence). Trimming shortened V by 5 bases and J by 6 bases, and 10 bases separated the two germline ends. CDR3 sequence: CATSLIPAEAFF. The CDR3 nucleotides read TGTGCCACCAGCTTAATTCCCGCTGAAGCTTTCTTT. Complete variable domain (other parts from reference TRBV15 and TRBJ1-1): DAMVIQNPRYQVTQFGKPVTLSCSQTLNHNVMYWYQQKSSQAPKLLFHYYDKDFNNEADTPDNFQSRRPNTSFCFLDIRSPGLGDTAMYLCATSLIPAEAFFGQGTRLTVV.

The rearrangement links TRBV9 to TRBJ1-5; D gene unclear. Trimming left V 0 bases short and J 3 bases short, with 7 bases between. The CDR3 is made up of 14 amino acids. Germline V gene lookup returns CDR1 SGDLS and CDR2 YYNGEE. CDR3 in DNA: TGTGCCAGCAGCGTAGGACACTCCAATCAGCCCCAGCATTTT. Protein: CASSVGHSNQPQHF.

This chain uses TRBV5-1 with TRBJ2-7; 12 positions match TRBD2. This CDR3 spans 14 amino acids. The germline V gene encodes CDR1 SGHRS and CDR2 YFSETQ. V was clipped by 4 bases and J by 6 bases; unmatched bases: 5. The CDR3 here is CASSPRTSGTEQYF. CDR3 nucleotide sequence: TGCGCCAGCAGCCCCCGGACTAGCGGGACCGAGCAGTACTTC.

The rearrangement links TRBV18 to TRBJ1-1; 7 bases are a match to TRBD1. CDR1 KGHSH and CDR2 LQKENI come from the germline V gene. The CDR3 length is 14 residues. V was pared by 2 bases and J by 8 bases, with 8 bases of the junction left unmatched. As DNA, the CDR3 is TGTGCCAGCTCACCAAGTCAGACAGGGAAGGAAGCTTTCTTT. The encoded protein is CASSPSQTGKEAFF.

The CDR3 bases are TGTGCCAGCAGCTTCGGGACTAGCGGGAGGACAGATACGCAGTATTTT. Translated: CASSFGTSGRTDTQYF. The rearrangement joins TRBV9 to TRBJ2-3, with TRBD2 matching over 15 bases. Germline loops: CDR1 SGDLS, CDR2 YYNGEE. CDR3 length: 16 amino acids. V was pared by 4 bases and J by 3 bases, with 3 bases of the junction left unmatched.

This chain joins TRBV27 and TRBJ2-5; TRBD1 matches 8 bases. The CDR3 length is 15 residues. Unmatched junction bases numbered 11, after V lost 5 bases and J lost 6 bases. CDR1 and CDR2 (germline): MNHEY, SMNVEV (reference sequence). CDR3 region: CASSQARTGRKTQYF. The CDR3 coding sequence is TGTGCCAGCAGTCAGGCAAGGACAGGGAGGAAGACCCAGTACTTC.

The V gene is TRBV4-1, the J gene TRBJ2-7, with TRBD2 matching 12 bases. The CDR3 is made up of 17 amino acids. Trimming at V came to 1 base and at J to 6 bases, leaving 10 bases not matched to a gene. Per germline, CDR1 MGHRA and CDR2 YSYEKL. CDR3 residues: CASSQGLAGGNRAEQYF. In DNA form, the CDR3 reads TGCGCCAGCAGCCAAGGCCTAGCGGGAGGGAACAGGGCCGAGCAGTACTTC.

The chain employs TRBV7-9 and TRBJ1-5; D gene uncertain. Per germline, CDR1 SEHNR and CDR2 FQNEAQ (reference sequence). The CDR3 consists of 14 residues. The V and J ends lost 3 bases and 4 bases respectively, with 10 bases between them. The CDR3 protein is CASSFDTLNQPQHF. For the CDR3, the DNA is TGTGCCAGCAGCTTCGACACCTTAAATCAGCCCCAGCATTTT.

This chain joins TRBV7-8 and TRBJ2-7; no firm D call. Trimming took off 0 bases at V and 6 bases at J, with 9 bases between the two ends. Germline V gives CDR1 SGHVS, CDR2 FQNEAQ. The CDR3 extends over 13 amino acids. The CDR3 DNA reads as TGTGCCAGCAGCTTAGCGAGGATACCCGAGCAGTACTTC. This translates into CASSLARIPEQYF.